This entry concerns a single T cell receptor (beta chain). Its antigen remains unknown. Measured with immunoSEQ multiplex PCR; TCRdb has only the in-frame clones, and not every one. The table includes roughly 2,000,000 clones, 85% to 95% detected once. Positive CCR7 selection of CD45RO-negative cells yielded the naive CD8 cells, and terminally differentiated effector memory CD45RA+ cells were excluded. This sample was included in a study of shared clonotypes between healthy human individuals. In the study overall: Per-donor plates numbered three CD4 naive, three CD4 memory, two CD8 naive and one CD8 memory. Study-level points and caveats: Generation probability values for non-shared clonotypes were lower than those for clonotypes shared by all four donors. Rarefaction showed sorted-subset sequencing was incomplete despite large depth.

Trimming pared 5 bases from V and 2 bases from J, leaving 12 bases between. The CDR3 extends over 14 amino acids. Germline V gene lookup returns CDR1 MNHNY and CDR2 SVGAGI (reference sequence). Sequenced material: naive CD8+ T cells sorted from blood. The V gene is TRBV6-6, the J gene TRBJ1-2; D is ambiguous. The sequence was obtained from a man between 18 and 35 years old in good health. CDR3 region: CASSNDGINYGYTF. CDR3 sequence (DNA): TGTGCCAGCAGTAACGACGGAATAAACTATGGCTACACCTTC.